This TCR beta chain was sequenced for a study of blood T cell repertoires in COVID-19. Study background: There were acute and convalescent COVID-19 samples, and they came from the United States, Italy and Spain. PBMCs, B-cell-depleted T cells, or T cells were the source of the cDNA or gDNA that made up the material.

The CDR3 length is 16 residues. V lost 4 bases and J lost 0, with 11 bases in between. From germline, CDR1 is SGHRS and CDR2 YFSETQ. In the original workflow: Amplification of reference gene primers was used by the study to estimate nucleated cell counts. Profiled with immunoSEQ multiplex PCR; TCRdb holds only in-frame clones, not every one. For V, J and clone size, that table is used; D and trimming come from the DNA. The repertoire holds about 240,000 clones, with roughly 77% as singletons. The V and J genes are TRBV5-1 and TRBJ1-6; D remains ambiguous. Sequenced sample: peripheral blood. The sequence was obtained from a woman of 80 years or more with acute or convalescent COVID-19. The CDR3 loop is CASSPDLSSYNSPLHF. CDR3 in DNA: TGCGCCAGCAGCCCAGACTTGAGCTCCTATAATTCACCCCTCCACTTT.